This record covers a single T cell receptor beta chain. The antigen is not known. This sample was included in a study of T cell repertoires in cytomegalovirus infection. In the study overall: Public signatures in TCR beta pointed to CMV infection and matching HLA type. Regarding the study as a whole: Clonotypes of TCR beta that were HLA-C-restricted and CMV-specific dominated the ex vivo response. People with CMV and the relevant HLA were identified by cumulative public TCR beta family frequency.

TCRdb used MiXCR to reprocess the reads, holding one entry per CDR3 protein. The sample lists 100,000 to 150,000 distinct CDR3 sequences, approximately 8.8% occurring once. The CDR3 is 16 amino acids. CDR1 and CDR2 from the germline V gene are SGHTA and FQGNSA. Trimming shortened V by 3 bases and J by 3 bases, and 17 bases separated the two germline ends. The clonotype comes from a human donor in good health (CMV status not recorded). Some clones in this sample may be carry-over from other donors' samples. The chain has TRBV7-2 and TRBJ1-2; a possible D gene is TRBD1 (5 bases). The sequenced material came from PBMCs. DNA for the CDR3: TGTGCCAGCAGCTTGGATCCTCGGGGCTTCTACTATGGCTACACCTTC. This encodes CASSLDPRGFYYGYTF.